These 18 T cell receptor beta chains were sequenced from one sample in a study of blood T cell repertoires in COVID-19. Generated by immunoSEQ multiplex PCR, the TCRdb table keeps only in-frame clones and is missing some. The sample includes just under 65,000 clones, under 80% of them seen just once. The sequenced sample consisted of peripheral blood. All receptors come from a human donor in a cohort sampled during active COVID-19.

J is TRBJ1-4 and V is TRBV10-3; 10 bases map to TRBD1. From germline, CDR1 is ENHRY and CDR2 SYGVKD. Trimming cost V 2 bases and J 6 bases; bases outside gene matches: 3. CDR3 length: 15 amino acids. The CDR3, as DNA: TGTGCCATCAGTGAGAGGACAGGGGGAGATGAAAAACTGTTTTTT. Protein: CAISERTGGDEKLFF.

The V call is TRBV10-3, the J call TRBJ2-7; tentatively, D is TRBD1 (6 bases). This CDR3 has 14 residues. Germline CDR1 and CDR2: ENHRY and SYGVKD. Deletions cut 5 bases from V and 6 bases from J, with 17 bases between. The CDR3 coding sequence is TGTGCCATCAGTCACCAGGGGCCAGGCTCCGAGCAGTACTTC. This translates into CAISHQGPGSEQYF.

The chain uses TRBV12-3 or TRBV12-4 and TRBJ1-3; no clear D. CDR3 length: 12 residues. V lost 11 bases and J lost 2, with 10 bases in between. Written as DNA, the CDR3 is TGTGCCGGCGGAACCCCTGGAAACACCATATATTTT. It translates to CAGGTPGNTIYF.

This chain joins TRBV4-2 and TRBJ1-3; 9 bases align to TRBD1. Germline trimming cut 0 bases from V and 4 bases from J; bases unmatched to any gene: 7. There are 17 residues in the CDR3. CDR1 and CDR2 (germline): LGHNA, YNFKEQ. The chain's CDR3 is CASSQDPQGARGNTIYF. Written as DNA, the CDR3 is TGTGCCAGCAGCCAAGATCCACAGGGGGCGCGGGGAAACACCATATATTTT.

The rearrangement uses TRBV9 and TRBJ1-4; TRBD1 might be the D (5 bases). Trimming pared 1 base from V and 7 bases from J, leaving 17 bases between. Germline V gene data show CDR1 as SGDLS and CDR2 as YYNGEE. This CDR3 has 16 amino acids. The CDR3 region has the DNA TGTGCCAGCAGCGTAAACCCGGCCAGGGCAGGTGAAAAACTGTTTTTT. Amino acid sequence: CASSVNPARAGEKLFF.

V usage is TRBV19 and J usage is TRBJ2-1, with 7 bases identical to TRBD1. Germline CDR1 is LNHDA and CDR2 is SQIVND (reference sequence). CDR3 length: 14 amino acids. Losses at the gene ends were 9 bases for V and 4 bases for J; bases not matched to a gene: 9. The chain's CDR3 is CASSRDSFYNEQFF. The CDR3 nucleotides read TGTGCCAGCAGCAGGGACAGTTTTTACAATGAGCAGTTCTTC. Looking up the rest from reference TRBV19 and TRBJ2-1 gives the full variable domain: DGGITQSPKYLFRKEGQNVTLSCEQNLNHDAMYWYRQDPGQGLRLIYYSQIVNDFQKGDIAEGYSVSREKKESFPLTVTSAQKNPTAFYLCASSRDSFYNEQFFGPGTRLTVL.

The V call is TRBV6-7, the J call TRBJ2-3; D is unresolved. TRBV6-7 is identified as an open reading frame with a role that is uncertain. The CDR3 length is 17 residues. Trimming stripped 0 bases from V and 0 bases from J, with 13 bases between. The CDR3: CASSYSRHPTSTDTQYF. The CDR3 DNA is TGTGCCAGCAGTTACTCGAGACACCCCACTAGCACAGATACGCAGTATTTT.

This clone was recorded a few times. The chain couples TRBV27 to TRBJ2-5, with TRBD1 matching over 9 bases. The CDR3 runs 14 residues. V was pared by 3 bases and J by 5 bases, with 4 bases of the junction left unmatched. Germline V gene lookup returns CDR1 MNHEY and CDR2 SMNVEV (reference sequence). In nucleotides, the CDR3 is TGTGCCAGCAGTTTCGGGACAGGGCAGGAGACCCAGTACTTC. Translation: CASSFGTGQETQYF.

This clone was found once. The chain joins TRBV27 to TRBJ2-1, with a tentative D call TRBD2 (6 bases). Germline CDR1 and CDR2: MNHEY and SMNVEV (reference sequence). The V gene lost 5 bases and the J gene lost 9 bases, with 8 bases spanning the gap. CDR3 length: 11 amino acids. The CDR3 bases are TGTGCCAGCAGTCCCGGGGGTGAGCAGTTCTTC. It codes for CASSPGGEQFF.

DNA of the CDR3: TGTGCCTGGAGGGGAGACGGGGCCTACGAGCAGTACTTC. Residues: CAWRGDGAYEQYF. The rearrangement links TRBV30 to TRBJ2-7; D perhaps matches TRBD2 (5 bases). V was cut by 3 bases and J by 2 bases, with 11 bases left in between. This CDR3 spans 13 amino acids. Germline V gives CDR1 GTSNPN, CDR2 SVGIG (reference sequence).

The gene calls are TRBV5-3 and TRBJ2-3; no reliable D call. TRBV5-3 is an ORF; its function is uncertain. Deletions cut 0 bases from V and 2 bases from J, with 16 bases between. The CDR3 has 17 amino acids. The CDR3 loop reads CARSLEPAMKDTDTQYF. The CDR3 nucleotides read TGTGCCAGAAGCTTGGAACCAGCGATGAAAGACACAGATACGCAGTATTTT.

This chain uses TRBV20-1 with TRBJ1-1, with 8 bases matching TRBD1. The trim removed 3 bases at V and 2 bases at J, leaving 8 bases unmatched. Germline values: CDR1 DFQATT, CDR2 SNEGSKA (reference sequence). CDR3 length: 15 amino acids. Here the CDR3 reads CSASLPGGRNTEAFF. In nucleotides, the CDR3 is TGCAGTGCTAGTCTCCCAGGGGGCAGAAACACTGAAGCTTTCTTT.

This rearrangement joins TRBV9 to TRBJ2-5; TRBD2 agrees at 8 bases. CDR1 and CDR2 (germline): SGDLS, YYNGEE. This CDR3 spans 14 amino acids. V lost 4 bases to trimming and J lost 3 bases; unmatched junction nucleotides: 5. CDR3 region: CASSLGTRKETQYF. In DNA form, the CDR3 reads TGTGCCAGCAGCTTAGGGACTAGAAAAGAGACCCAGTACTTC.

The J gene is TRBJ2-5, the V gene TRBV19, with TRBD1 matching 7 bases. This CDR3 region has 13 residues. Germline CDR1 reads LNHDA; CDR2 reads SQIVND (reference sequence). The junction had 1 base not matched to a gene; V was cut back by 2 bases and J by 4 bases. As DNA, the CDR3 is TGTGCCAGTAGTATAAACAGGGGAGAGACCCAGTACTTC. Translating it yields CASSINRGETQYF.

In DNA, the CDR3 is TGCAGTGCTAGTCCCCCGTTAGCGATAGAGACCCAGTACTTC. The encoded protein is CSASPPLAIETQYF. V usage is TRBV20-1 and J usage is TRBJ2-5; D perhaps matches TRBD2 (5 bases). This CDR3 contains 14 residues. Between the trimmed V and J ends, which lost 3 bases and 4 bases, there was a span of 15 bases. Germline lookup yields CDR1 DFQATT and CDR2 SNEGSKA (reference sequence).

The rearrangement uses TRBV5-5 and TRBJ2-7; a possible D gene is TRBD2 (6 bases). V gave up 0 bases and J gave up 3 bases, with 10 bases separating them. CDR1 and CDR2 from the germline V gene are SGHKS and YYEKEE (reference sequence). CDR3 length equals 14 residues. This CDR3 reads CASSLAGVLYEQYF. The DNA for the CDR3 is TGTGCCAGCAGCTTGGCGGGAGTCCTCTACGAGCAGTACTTC.

The J gene is TRBJ2-4, the V gene TRBV7-9, with no clear D. This CDR3 region has 13 residues. The germline gives CDR1 SEHNR, CDR2 FQNEAQ (reference sequence). V was clipped by 2 bases and J by 5 bases, with 7 bases between them. CDR3 sequence (DNA): TGTGCCAGCAGCTTAAACGCAGAAAACATTCAGTACTTC. Translation gives CASSLNAENIQYF. Full variable domain (rest looked up from reference TRBV7-9 and TRBJ2-4): DTGVSQNPRHKITKRGQNVTFRCDPISEHNRLYWYRQTLGQGPEFLTYFQNEAQLEKSRLLSDRFSAERPKGSFSTLEIQRTEQGDSAMYLCASSLNAENIQYFGAGTRLSVL.

This chain connects TRBV10-1 to TRBJ2-5; the match to TRBD2 covers 9 bases. CDR3 length equals 15 residues. CDR1 is WNHNN and CDR2 is SYGVQD in the germline V gene (reference sequence). The J segment lost 2 bases and the V segment lost 3 bases, leaving 4 bases of the junction unmatched. The chain's CDR3 is CASSDQAGGQETQYF. CDR3 in DNA: TGCGCCAGCAGTGACCAAGCGGGGGGACAAGAGACCCAGTACTTC.